This T cell receptor beta chain was observed in a study of blood T cell repertoires in COVID-19. Study information: There were acute and convalescent COVID-19 samples, and they came from the United States, Italy and Spain. PBMCs, B-cell-depleted T cells, or T cells provided the cDNA or gDNA that made up the material.

Original handling: It was from reference gene primer amplification that nucleated cell counts were estimated. The method was immunoSEQ multiplex PCR; TCRdb's version includes in-frame clones alone and lacks a portion of them. V and J calls and clone size are given by that table; D and trimming were obtained from the DNA. The sample lists 75,000 to 95,000 clones, less than 85% occurring once. Germline lookup yields CDR1 LGHDT and CDR2 YNNKEL (reference sequence). This CDR3 comprises 14 residues. The V and J ends lost 4 bases and 6 bases, in that order; junction bases with no gene match: 3. The J gene is TRBJ2-4, the V gene TRBV3-1 (or the pseudogene TRBV3-2); the match to TRBD1 covers 10 bases. The source material was peripheral blood. The TCR sequence derives from a woman older than 75 with active or convalescent COVID-19. This CDR3 is CASSRGTGVNIQYF. CDR3 sequence (DNA): TGTGCCAGCAGCCGGGGGACAGGGGTAAACATTCAGTACTTC.